A selection of T cell receptor beta chains follows, all from one sample in a study of cytomegalovirus exposure and HLA in healthy donors. Clones were read by immunoSEQ multiplex PCR, and TCRdb kept only the in-frame ones, dropping some. Of 100,000 to 150,000 clones listed, 88% were seen once; the top ten hold approximately 1.5%. Sequenced material: PBMCs. The receptors originated from a man younger than 40 in good health and CMV-seronegative. The CDR3 runs from the conserved cysteine through the conserved F or W. A D gene is named only where the DNA matches it firmly. Some rows have no size entry. The others give once, few or many, or a class for an expanded clone.

DNA: TGTGCCAGCAGCTTAGACAGGGGAACTGAAGCTTTCTTT
CDR3: CASSLDRGTEAFF
V: TRBV11-2
D: -
J: TRBJ1-1
size: -

DNA: TGCGCCAGCACCTACAGGGACACAGATACGCAGTATTTT
CDR3: CASTYRDTDTQYF
V: TRBV5-1
D: -
J: TRBJ2-3
size: -

DNA: TGTGCCAGCAGCTTAGGGGGGCTAGCGGGGAACACCGGGGAGCTGTTTTTT
CDR3: CASSLGGLAGNTGELFF
V: TRBV7-2
D: TRBD2
J: TRBJ2-2
size: -

DNA: TGTGCCAGCAGCTCTTCAGCACAGGGGGTGGGAGATACGCAGTATTTT
CDR3: CASSSSAQGVGDTQYF
V: TRBV7-8
D: TRBD1
J: TRBJ2-3
size: -

DNA: TGTGCCAGCATCCAAGGACAGATCTACAATGAGCAGTTCTTC
CDR3: CASIQGQIYNEQFF
V: TRBV2
D: -
J: TRBJ2-1
size: -

DNA: TGTGCCAGCAGCTCCAGGGTAAACCTCGGGAACACTGAAGCTTTCTTT
CDR3: CASSSRVNLGNTEAFF
V: TRBV7-2
D: -
J: TRBJ1-1
size: -

DNA: TGTGCCAGCAGCTTAGGCCAGATGAACACCGGGGAGCTGTTTTTT
CDR3: CASSLGQMNTGELFF
V: TRBV11-3
D: -
J: TRBJ2-2
size: few

DNA: TGTGCCTGGGAGGGACAGGGGGCTTCTGGGGCCAACGTCCTGACTTTC
CDR3: CAWEGQGASGANVLTF
V: TRBV30
D: TRBD1
J: TRBJ2-6
size: -

DNA: TGTGCCAGCAGCCCTAACCGACAGGAAAAATACGAGCAGTACTTC
CDR3: CASSPNRQEKYEQYF
V: TRBV11-3
D: -
J: TRBJ2-7
size: once

DNA: TGTGCCAGCAGTGACTCAGCGGGAGCCACAGATACGCAGTATTTT
CDR3: CASSDSAGATDTQYF
V: TRBV6-4
D: TRBD2
J: TRBJ2-3
size: few

DNA: TGTGCCAGCAGTTACTCAGCGTGGAAAGGTCCCTCGCCCCAGCATTTT
CDR3: CASSYSAWKGPSPQHF
V: TRBV6-6
D: -
J: TRBJ1-5
size: -

DNA: TGTGCCAGCAGTCGGCCCGGGACAGTAGGGCGAGAGACCCAGTACTTC
CDR3: CASSRPGTVGRETQYF
V: TRBV28
D: TRBD1
J: TRBJ2-5
size: -

DNA: TGTGCCACCAGCAGAGATGACAGGTACTTCGATCGGGAGCTGTTTTTT
CDR3: CATSRDDRYFDRELFF
V: TRBV15
D: -
J: TRBJ2-2
size: -

DNA: TGTGCCAGCCCAGGGGTCTCCTACGAGCAGTACTTC
CDR3: CASPGVSYEQYF
V: TRBV2
D: -
J: TRBJ2-7
size: few

DNA: TGTGCCAGCAGTTTTAGGGGGAACTCCTACAATGAGCAGTTCTTC
CDR3: CASSFRGNSYNEQFF
V: TRBV27
D: -
J: TRBJ2-1
size: -

DNA: TGTGCCAGCAGCCCCGGACAGTTGAACACTGAAGCTTTCTTT
CDR3: CASSPGQLNTEAFF
V: TRBV13
D: -
J: TRBJ1-1
size: -

DNA: TGTGCCAGCTCACCACCGAGGCAGGGATTAGCCAAAAACATTCAGTACTTC
CDR3: CASSPPRQGLAKNIQYF
V: TRBV18
D: -
J: TRBJ2-4
size: -

DNA: TGCGCCAGCAGCTTGGAATGGGCCACCGGGGAGCTGTTTTTT
CDR3: CASSLEWATGELFF
V: TRBV5-1
D: -
J: TRBJ2-2
size: -

DNA: TGTGCCAGCCGTGGAAACAGGGTGAACACCGGGGAGCTGTTTTTT
CDR3: CASRGNRVNTGELFF
V: TRBV25-1
D: -
J: TRBJ2-2
size: -

DNA: TGCGCCAGCAGCCAAGATCTCGGGACTAGCGGGAGGAAGTCCTACGAGCAGTACTTC
CDR3: CASSQDLGTSGRKSYEQYF
V: TRBV4-1
D: TRBD2
J: TRBJ2-7
size: -

DNA: TGCGCCAGCAGCTTGGACGGGACTAGCGGACCAAGCGGGACCCAGTACTTC
CDR3: CASSLDGTSGPSGTQYF
V: TRBV5-1
D: TRBD2
J: TRBJ2-5
size: once

DNA: TGTGCCAGCAGCTTATCAGGGGCAACTAATGAAAAACTGTTTTTT
CDR3: CASSLSGATNEKLFF
V: TRBV2
D: -
J: TRBJ1-4
size: -

DNA: TGCGCCAGCAGCCAAGATCCGAGGGCATGGAATGAAAAACTGTTTTTT
CDR3: CASSQDPRAWNEKLFF
V: TRBV4-3
D: -
J: TRBJ1-4
size: -

DNA: TGTGCCAGCACTACTTCCTACGAGCAGTACTTC
CDR3: CASTTSYEQYF
V: TRBV6-1
D: -
J: TRBJ2-7
size: -

DNA: TGCAGTGCGAAGCAATACAATGAGCAGTTCTTC
CDR3: CSAKQYNEQFF
V: TRBV20-1
D: -
J: TRBJ2-1
size: -

DNA: TGTGCCAGCAGAATCCCAGGAGGCTCATGGGGCTACACCTTC
CDR3: CASRIPGGSWGYTF
V: TRBV28
D: -
J: TRBJ1-2
size: few

DNA: TGTGCCAGCAGCGTAGGTAGCGGGAGTCAGAAGACCCAGTACTTC
CDR3: CASSVGSGSQKTQYF
V: TRBV9
D: TRBD2
J: TRBJ2-5
size: -

DNA: TGTGCCAGCAGCTTAGGGGCCCTCGAAGCTTTCTTT
CDR3: CASSLGALEAFF
V: TRBV11-2
D: -
J: TRBJ1-1
size: -

DNA: TGTGCCTGGAGTGGTCTAGCGGGAGGGCTTTGGTACGAGCAGTACTTC
CDR3: CAWSGLAGGLWYEQYF
V: TRBV30
D: TRBD2
J: TRBJ2-7
size: -

DNA: TGCGCCAGCAATCCCGGCCAGGGAACCTACGAGCAGTACTTC
CDR3: CASNPGQGTYEQYF
V: TRBV5-1
D: -
J: TRBJ2-7
size: -

DNA: TGTGCCAGCAGTTTCGTTCAGAAACTAGCGGGGAACACAGATACGCAGTATTTT
CDR3: CASSFVQKLAGNTDTQYF
V: TRBV28
D: TRBD2
J: TRBJ2-3
size: -

DNA: TGTGCCAGCTCACCATTGCAGGGGATTTACTCTGGCTACACCTTC
CDR3: CASSPLQGIYSGYTF
V: TRBV18
D: -
J: TRBJ1-2
size: -

DNA: TGTGCCAGTAGATTTGGACAGCCAGCAGGTGAAGCTTTCTTT
CDR3: CASRFGQPAGEAFF
V: TRBV19
D: -
J: TRBJ1-1
size: -

DNA: TGTGCCAGCAGTCCCCAACGGACAGGGATGCACGAGCAGTACTTC
CDR3: CASSPQRTGMHEQYF
V: TRBV27
D: TRBD1
J: TRBJ2-7
size: few

DNA: TGCAGCGTTGTTTTACAGTCTAATGAAAAACTGTTTTTT
CDR3: CSVVLQSNEKLFF
V: TRBV29-1
D: -
J: TRBJ1-4
size: -

DNA: TGTGCCAGCTCGCGGGCCGGGACAGGGGACGAGCAGTACTTC
CDR3: CASSRAGTGDEQYF
V: TRBV18
D: TRBD1
J: TRBJ2-7
size: -

DNA: TGTGCCAGCAGACAACCCCCTGACAGGAGACAGATCTCCTACAATGAGCAGTTCTTC
CDR3: CASRQPPDRRQISYNEQFF
V: TRBV7-2
D: -
J: TRBJ2-1
size: -

DNA: TGTGCCAGCAGCTTAAGCGGGAGTGGTGTTAATGAGCAGTTCTTC
CDR3: CASSLSGSGVNEQFF
V: TRBV5-6
D: TRBD2
J: TRBJ2-1
size: -

DNA: TGTGCCAGCAGTGAATGGGACTCAAAACAGCCCCAGCATTTT
CDR3: CASSEWDSKQPQHF
V: TRBV2
D: -
J: TRBJ1-5
size: -

DNA: TGTGCCAGCAGTTACTCGAGTGCCCGAGAGGGCCAGCCCCAGCATTTT
CDR3: CASSYSSAREGQPQHF
V: TRBV6-6
D: -
J: TRBJ1-5
size: -

DNA: TGTGCCAGCAGCTTAGAAGGGGGATGGCGCACAGATACGCAGTATTTT
CDR3: CASSLEGGWRTDTQYF
V: TRBV7-6
D: -
J: TRBJ2-3
size: -

DNA: TGTGCCATCAGTGAGTCGGTCCAGGGCTACGAGCAGTACTTC
CDR3: CAISESVQGYEQYF
V: TRBV10-3
D: -
J: TRBJ2-7
size: -

DNA: TGCGCCAGCAGCCAAGAGCGGGCGAATCGGGAGACCCAGTACTTC
CDR3: CASSQERANRETQYF
V: TRBV4-3
D: -
J: TRBJ2-5
size: -

DNA: TGTGCCAGCAGTTTCCGGACAGGGGAGAGCTATGGCTACACCTTC
CDR3: CASSFRTGESYGYTF
V: TRBV27
D: TRBD1
J: TRBJ1-2
size: -

DNA: TGTGCCAGCTCACCTGGACAGGGGGCAGTGAGTGGCTACACCTTC
CDR3: CASSPGQGAVSGYTF
V: TRBV18
D: TRBD1
J: TRBJ1-2
size: once

DNA: TGTGCCAGCAGCTCCTATGAAGAGACCCAGTACTTC
CDR3: CASSSYEETQYF
V: TRBV7-9
D: -
J: TRBJ2-5
size: -

DNA: TGCGCCAGCAGTGAGGGGTGGCTGGGAGCCTCCTACAATGAGCAGTTCTTC
CDR3: CASSEGWLGASYNEQFF
V: TRBV10-1
D: -
J: TRBJ2-1
size: -

DNA: TGTGCCAGCAGCGTAGAGGGGCTGGGGGCCACCGGGGAGCTGTTTTTT
CDR3: CASSVEGLGATGELFF
V: TRBV9
D: -
J: TRBJ2-2
size: -

DNA: TGTGCCAGCAGCTCGACTAGCGGGAACACAGATACGCAGTATTTT
CDR3: CASSSTSGNTDTQYF
V: TRBV7-3
D: TRBD2
J: TRBJ2-3
size: -

DNA: TGTGCTAGTGGTTTGGTACGCAGTAGCGGAGCCTACGAGCAGTACTTC
CDR3: CASGLVRSSGAYEQYF
V: TRBV12-5
D: -
J: TRBJ2-7
size: -